This TCR beta chain was documented in a study of cytomegalovirus exposure and HLA in healthy donors (dated by TCRdb to about 2017). Context from the whole study: An earlier analysis of 587 of the donors reported around 280 Gb of sequence data and 100 million to 120 million unique TCR beta sequences obtained from some 170 million T cells. The T cell repertoires of under 750 subjects were profiled by immunosequencing and related to cytomegalovirus serostatus. The study combined high-throughput TCR immunosequencing, statistical association of individual TCRs with disease status, and machine learning to predict cytomegalovirus infection status. Typing coverage differed by locus: A, B, C, DRB1 and DQB1 were typed in roughly 620-630 donors, DQA1 in 500 to 550, DPA1 in approximately 610, and DPB1 in just under 490. A separate validation cohort of 100 to 150 different subjects was used in addition to the roughly 700-subject first cohort. An early release that covered 640 HLA-typed donors contained about 300 gigabases of sequencing data and 75 million to 100 million unique TCR sequences. In an earlier analysis of roughly 600 of the donors, high-throughput TCR beta sequencing was used to judge whether each TCR beta V gene segment behaved as functional or pseudogenic. Every repertoire in the discovery cohort had been generated on one and the same sequencing platform. Because of strong linkage in the cohort, roughly five DR-DQ haplotypes were treated as single units for association and clustering. Among around 400 genotyped donors of the cohort, an average of around 240,000 unique TCR beta nucleotide sequences were sequenced per donor, around a sixth of them non-productive. The study was designed to test whether signatures of past pathogen exposure could be identified by cataloging public T cell receptors. Among the roughly 400 genotyped donors, around 81% belonged to the genetic ancestry cluster associated with self-reported Caucasian donors. A later analysis re-examined previously published TCR beta repertoires from hundreds of donors and added high-resolution HLA genotyping to investigate patterns of TCR occurrence. Rather than drawing on any new phenotypic data, the later analysis identified candidate immune exposures from TCR beta sequences and the way those sequences occurred across donors. Alongside the repertoire data, information on donor age, sex, ethnicity and CMV serostatus was compiled. Both class I and class II loci were covered by HLA typing, at four-digit resolution. A later genetic analysis took genome-wide SNP genotypes for about three fifths of the 666 donors and used that subset as a discovery cohort.

CDR1 SEHNR and CDR2 FQNEAQ were looked up in the germline V gene (reference sequence). Trimming accounts for 1 base at V and 3 bases at J, while the number of junction bases matched to no gene is 3. The CDR3 runs 15 amino acids, cysteine and phenylalanine included. The retained sequence is limited to the CDR3, 45 bases, with the frame set at the first base. Note on this clone: What antigen it recognizes has not been identified. Base qualities are not recorded, but no much larger clone differs from it by a single base.

What the authors observed across the whole study: The cohort was sequenced for TCR beta chains only, and without alpha or paired-chain data the features that could be detected were limited. Strong co-occurrence of HLA alleles, especially DR and DQ, made assigning TCR associations to individual alleles difficult. Cytomegalovirus status was reported to be diagnosed by the classifier with high specificity and sensitivity in both the original and validation cohorts. In a later analysis, the rate of TCR association differed among HLA loci, with DRB1 alleles having the most associated TCRs and HLA-C alleles having the fewest. In a later analysis, HLA-associated TCR beta chains showed more clonal expansion and lower generation probabilities than non-associated chains that were equally common. In an earlier analysis of approximately 590 of the donors, most TCR beta V segments appeared in productive rearrangements about 87% or about 30% of the time, broadly matching IMGT annotations. The study listed 164 TCR beta chains as associated with cytomegalovirus. Because counts were too low, more than 15 rarely observed V segments, including chromosome 9 orphons, were left out of the earlier analysis of approximately 580 of the donors. A later analysis associated about 17,000 TCR beta sequences with specific HLA alleles at a false discovery rate of 0.05. Across donors, most TCR sequences were observed very rarely, whereas some public TCRs were present in many individuals. HLA typing was unavailable for some donors at each locus, so association tests used only the typed subset. The only immune exposure information available for the cohort was CMV serostatus. A further reported finding was that TCR beta sequences accurately predicted the HLA-A and HLA-B alleles for most subjects in the first cohort. A cluster of highly shared sequence variants was judged likely to represent a technical artifact of the sequencing pipeline. Some IMGT-functional V segments, including TRBV6-2 and TRBV6-3, could not be told apart with the 87-base-pair reads, so those segments were excluded. Presence/absence analyses assumed roughly uniform sequencing depth across donors, an assumption that may not hold. A later analysis found that most CMV-associated TCR beta chains appeared HLA-restricted, with HLA associations seemingly driven largely by CMV exposure. The authors suggested that the approach could potentially be extended to other disease states and immunological phenotypes. In a later analysis, several top co-occurrence clusters were reported to appear linked to parvovirus B19, influenza, CMV and Epstein-Barr virus. Correlated functional status among segregating V segments might reflect linkage disequilibrium, but an unknown experimental factor could not be ruled out. In a later genetic analysis, fewer N-insertions in productive TCRs were reported among donors in an Asian-associated ancestry cluster than the 666-donor mean. An association between a missense DCLRE1C variant and V-gene and J-gene trimming of TCR beta chains was found in a later genetic analysis and replicated in an independent cohort. In vitro tests confirmed that three of the cytomegalovirus-associated TCR beta chains recognize cytomegalovirus antigens.

The cohort comprised some 680 healthy bone marrow donors. All cohort members were sampled while nominally healthy, although unrecorded immune exposures were likely present. The donor was CMV seronegative and was included in the group of a few hundred seronegative cohort members. A peripheral blood sample was provided by each donor, and peripheral blood mononuclear cells were used for TCR beta sequencing. Genomic DNA was extracted from the blood cell samples with the Qiagen DNeasy Blood Extraction Kit. The library was prepared using the immunoSEQ multiplex PCR assay. A mixture of 60 forward primers for TCR Vbeta segments and 13 reverse primers for TCR Jbeta segments was used in the multiplex PCR. The CDR3 region of rearranged TCR beta genes was amplified from genomic DNA by a multiplex PCR assay. Amplified TCR beta libraries were sequenced as 87-base-pair reads on the Illumina HiSeq System. For the original study's pipeline: Across the 640 or so repertoires, a later analysis counted 80 million or so unique TCR beta chains, 9 million to 14 million of which were shared by at least two donors. Raw reads were error-corrected and collapsed into unique sequences with a nearest-neighbor algorithm that merged closely related sequences to remove PCR and sequencing errors. Alignment of CDR3 sequences to IMGT reference sequences was used to assign V, D and J gene segments. For a sequence to be retained, a match of at least six nucleotides to both a V gene segment and a J gene segment was required. Rearrangements were classified as productive when the CDR3 lacked stop codons and remained in frame with V and J, and all other rearrangements were classified as non-productive. CDR3 was defined by IMGT convention, running from the second conserved V-encoded cysteine to the conserved J-encoded phenylalanine. Sequences without an unambiguous match to a single V gene segment were excluded from the earlier analysis of 587 of the donors. An earlier analysis of a few hundred of the donors classified V segments as functional when productive rearrangements were above 56.7% and as segregating when the standard deviation between donors was above 5%. A statistical classification framework was developed to diagnose cytomegalovirus status using the catalog of TCR beta chain sequences. In a later analysis, V and J genes were assigned by comparing TCR nucleotide sequences against IMGT/GENE-DB human TR gene sequences. In a later analysis, CDR3 sequences and most-parsimonious VDJ recombination scenarios were assigned using the TCRdist pipeline. A later analysis defined each TCR beta chain by its CDR3 amino acid sequence plus V-gene family, and excluded reads lacking a unique V-gene family. To address suspected cross-contamination and a sequencing artifact, a later analysis removed under 600 highly shared, low-generation-probability nucleotide sequences. In a later analysis, a clonal expansion index for each public chain was calculated from normalized within-repertoire ranks of inferred template counts. A later analysis computed generation probabilities with a VDJ recombination model fitted to out-of-frame rearrangements, and checked the results against IGoR. Hypergeometric tests were used in a later analysis to score TCR-TCR, TCR-HLA and TCR-CMV co-occurrence, with a repertoire-size bias correction applied to the TCR pairs. To estimate false discovery rates, a later analysis permuted the HLA or CMV assignments 20 times. A later analysis grouped co-occurring TCRs with DBSCAN, adding TCRdist sequence similarity when clustering within HLA-allele-positive subsets. Repertoires with fewer than 30,000 or more than 120,000 public chains, plus five repertoires with anomalous nucleotide sharing, were excluded from co-occurrence clustering. The table comes from immuneACCESS by way of TCRdb, which keeps in-frame sequences with V and J called. Part of the clones is missing from these tables; in studies checked, under half for an unresolved V gene and the rest for unknown reasons. The V and J calls and the clone size are those of that table, but D and trimming were determined from the DNA. For this sample the table gives some 190,000 clones, of which about four fifths were detected only once. About 3% of the sample goes to the ten largest clones.

Sequencing was done on a sample of PBMCs. The receptor was isolated from a female donor in good health and CMV-seronegative. The chain is assembled from TRBV7-9 and TRBJ1-5; TRBD1 fits 7 bases in the junction. The sequenced DNA is TGTGCCAGCAGCTTAGGACAGGGCCACAATCAGCCCCAGCATTTT. Translation gives CASSLGQGHNQPQHF.